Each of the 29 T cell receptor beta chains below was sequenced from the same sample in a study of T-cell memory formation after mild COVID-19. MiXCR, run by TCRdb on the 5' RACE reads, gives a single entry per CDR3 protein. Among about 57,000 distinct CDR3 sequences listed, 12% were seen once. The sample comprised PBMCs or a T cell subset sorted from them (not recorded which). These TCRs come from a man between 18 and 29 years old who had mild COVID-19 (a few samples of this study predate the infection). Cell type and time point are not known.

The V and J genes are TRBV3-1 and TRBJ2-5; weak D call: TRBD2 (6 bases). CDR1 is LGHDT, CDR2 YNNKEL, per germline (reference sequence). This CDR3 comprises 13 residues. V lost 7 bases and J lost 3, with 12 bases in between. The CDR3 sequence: CASTAGWEETQYF. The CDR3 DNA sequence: TGTGCCAGCACGGCGGGGTGGGAAGAGACCCAGTACTTC.

CDR3 in DNA: TGTGCCATCCATCCAGGACGGGGGGCGTCCACAGATACGCAGTATTTT. Translating gives CAIHPGRGASTDTQYF. The V gene is TRBV10-3, the J gene TRBJ2-3; D may be TRBD2 (7 bases). The CDR3 consists of 16 residues. The germline CDR1 and CDR2 sequences are ENHRY and SYGVKD. V lost 8 bases to trimming and J lost 2 bases, with 20 bases between them.

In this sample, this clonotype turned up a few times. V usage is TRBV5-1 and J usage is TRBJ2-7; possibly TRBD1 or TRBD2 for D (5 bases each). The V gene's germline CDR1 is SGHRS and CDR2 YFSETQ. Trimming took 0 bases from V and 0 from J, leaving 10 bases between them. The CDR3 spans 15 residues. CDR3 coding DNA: TGCGCCAGCAGCTTGGTGCCAGGGAGCTCCTACGAGCAGTACGTC. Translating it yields CASSLVPGSSYEQYV.

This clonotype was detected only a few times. The CDR3 protein is CASSEQGTGERGTF. The CDR3, as DNA: TGTGCCAGCAGTGAACAAGGGACAGGGGAGAGGGGGACCTTC. The chain combines TRBV6-5 with TRBJ1-2, with 10 bases lining up with TRBD1. Germline V gene sequence: CDR1 MNHEY, CDR2 SVGAGI. This CDR3 contains 14 residues. J lost 14 bases, V lost 5 bases, and 14 bases had no gene match.

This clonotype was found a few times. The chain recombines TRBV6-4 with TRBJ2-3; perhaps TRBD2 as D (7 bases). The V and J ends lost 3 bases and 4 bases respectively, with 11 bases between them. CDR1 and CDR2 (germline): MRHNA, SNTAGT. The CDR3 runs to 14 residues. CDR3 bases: TGTGCCAGCAGTGAAGAGGGGGGGCCAGATACGCAGTATTTT. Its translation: CASSEEGGPDTQYF.

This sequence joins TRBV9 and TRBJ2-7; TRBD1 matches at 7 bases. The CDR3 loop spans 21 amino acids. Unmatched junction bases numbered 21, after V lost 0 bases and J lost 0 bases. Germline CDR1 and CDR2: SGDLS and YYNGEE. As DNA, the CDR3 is TGTGCCAGCAGCGTAGAAGGTATGCCGGACAGGACAACCTTAGACTCCTACGAGCAGTACGTC. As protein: CASSVEGMPDRTTLDSYEQYV.

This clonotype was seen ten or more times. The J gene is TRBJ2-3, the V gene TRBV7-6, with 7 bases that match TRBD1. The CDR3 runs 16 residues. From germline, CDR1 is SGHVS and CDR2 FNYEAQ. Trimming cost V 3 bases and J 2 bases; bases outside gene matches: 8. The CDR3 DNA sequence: TGTGCCAGCAGCTTCCGACCAGGGGGTCTCACAGATACGCAGTATTTT. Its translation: CASSFRPGGLTDTQYF.

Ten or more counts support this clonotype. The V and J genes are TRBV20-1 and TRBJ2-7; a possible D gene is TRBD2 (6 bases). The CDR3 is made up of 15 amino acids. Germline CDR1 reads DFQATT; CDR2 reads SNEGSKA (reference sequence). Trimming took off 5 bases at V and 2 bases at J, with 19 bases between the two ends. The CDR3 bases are TGCAGTGCTTCCCGTGGAGGGCATCCAGCCTACGAGCAGTACGTC. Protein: CSASRGGHPAYEQYV.

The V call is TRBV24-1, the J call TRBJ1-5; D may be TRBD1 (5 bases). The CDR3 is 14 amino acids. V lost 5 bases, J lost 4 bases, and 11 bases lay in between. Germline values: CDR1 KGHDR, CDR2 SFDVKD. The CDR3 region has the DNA TGTGCCACCAGTGGGCAGGGCCAAAATCAGCCCCAGCATTTT. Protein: CATSGQGQNQPQHF.

CDR3 loop: CASSTLGRDYGYTF. The CDR3, as DNA: TGTGCCAGCAGCACCCTGGGACGGGACTATGGCTACACCTTC. The chain recombines TRBV5-8 with TRBJ1-2, with a tentative D call TRBD1 (5 bases). The CDR3 consists of 14 residues. Germline lookup yields CDR1 SGHTS and CDR2 YDEGEE. Trimming removed 4 bases at V and 3 bases at J, with 13 bases between.

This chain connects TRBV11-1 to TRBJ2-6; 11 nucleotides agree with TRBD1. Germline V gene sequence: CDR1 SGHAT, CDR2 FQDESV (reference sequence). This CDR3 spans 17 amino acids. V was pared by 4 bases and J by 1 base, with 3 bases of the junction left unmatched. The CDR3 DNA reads TGTGCCAGCAGCTCCTGGGACAGGGGGTCTGGGGCCAACGTCCTGACTTTC. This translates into CASSSWDRGSGANVLTF.

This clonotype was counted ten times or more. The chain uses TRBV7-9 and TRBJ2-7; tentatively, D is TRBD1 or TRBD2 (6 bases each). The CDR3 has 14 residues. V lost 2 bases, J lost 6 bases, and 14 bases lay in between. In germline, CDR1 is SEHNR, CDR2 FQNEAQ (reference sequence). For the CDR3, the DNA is TGTGCCAGCAGCTTAATCGGAGGGGGTACCGAGCAGTACGTC. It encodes CASSLIGGGTEQYV.

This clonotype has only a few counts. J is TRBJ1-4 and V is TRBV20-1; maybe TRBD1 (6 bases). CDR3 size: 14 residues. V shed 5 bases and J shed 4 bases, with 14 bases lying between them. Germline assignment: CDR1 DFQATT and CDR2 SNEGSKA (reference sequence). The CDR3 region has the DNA TGCAGTGCTTCTCCGGGGGCAGATAATGAAAAACTGTTTTTT. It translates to CSASPGADNEKLFF.

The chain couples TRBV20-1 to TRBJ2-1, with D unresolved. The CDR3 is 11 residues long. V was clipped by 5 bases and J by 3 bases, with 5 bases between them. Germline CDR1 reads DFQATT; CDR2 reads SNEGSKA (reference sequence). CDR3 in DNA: TGCAGTGCTCGAAGCTACAATGAGCAGTTCTTC. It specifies CSARSYNEQFF.

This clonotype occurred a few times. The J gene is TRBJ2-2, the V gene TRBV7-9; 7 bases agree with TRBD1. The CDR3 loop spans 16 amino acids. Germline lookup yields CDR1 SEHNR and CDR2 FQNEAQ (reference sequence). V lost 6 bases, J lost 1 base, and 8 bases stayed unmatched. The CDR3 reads CASRLRDRKNTGELFF. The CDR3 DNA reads TGTGCCAGCAGGCTACGGGACAGAAAGAACACCGGGGAGCTGTTTTTT.

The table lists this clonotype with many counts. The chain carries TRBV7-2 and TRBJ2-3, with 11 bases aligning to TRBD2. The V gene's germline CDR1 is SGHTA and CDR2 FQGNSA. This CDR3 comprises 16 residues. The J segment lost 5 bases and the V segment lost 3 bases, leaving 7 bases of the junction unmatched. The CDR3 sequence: CASSLHRLAGQDTQYF. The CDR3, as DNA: TGTGCCAGCAGCTTGCACCGACTAGCGGGGCAAGATACGCAGTATTTT.

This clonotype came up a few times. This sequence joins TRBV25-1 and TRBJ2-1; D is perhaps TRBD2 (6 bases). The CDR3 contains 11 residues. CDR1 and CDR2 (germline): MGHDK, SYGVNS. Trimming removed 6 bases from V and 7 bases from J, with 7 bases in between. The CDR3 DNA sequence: TGTGCCAGCAGCGGAGGGAATGAGCAGTTCTTC. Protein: CASSGGNEQFF.

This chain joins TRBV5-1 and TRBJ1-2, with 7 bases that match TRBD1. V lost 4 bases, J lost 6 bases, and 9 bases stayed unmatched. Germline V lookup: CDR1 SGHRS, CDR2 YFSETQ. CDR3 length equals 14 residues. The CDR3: CASSLDRVENGYTF. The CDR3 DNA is TGCGCCAGCAGCCTAGACAGGGTCGAAAATGGCTACACCTTC.

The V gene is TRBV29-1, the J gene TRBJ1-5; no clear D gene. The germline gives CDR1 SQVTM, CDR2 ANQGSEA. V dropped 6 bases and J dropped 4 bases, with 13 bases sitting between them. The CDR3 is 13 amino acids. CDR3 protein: CSVIGPGNQPQHF. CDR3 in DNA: TGCAGCGTAATAGGTCCGGGAAATCAGCCCCAGCATTTT.

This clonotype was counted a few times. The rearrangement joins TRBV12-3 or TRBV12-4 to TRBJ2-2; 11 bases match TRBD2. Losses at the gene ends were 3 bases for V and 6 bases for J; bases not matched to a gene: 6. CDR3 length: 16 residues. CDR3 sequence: CASSLLAGGNAGELFF. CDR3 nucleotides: TGTGCCAGCAGTTTGCTAGCGGGGGGAAATGCCGGGGAGCTGTTTTTT.

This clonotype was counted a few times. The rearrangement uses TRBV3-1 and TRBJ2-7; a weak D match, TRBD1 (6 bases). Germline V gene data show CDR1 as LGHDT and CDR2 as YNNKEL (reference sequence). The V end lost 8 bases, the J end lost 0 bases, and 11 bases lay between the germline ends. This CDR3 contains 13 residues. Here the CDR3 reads CASGGQPSYEQYF. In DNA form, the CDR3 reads TGTGCCAGCGGGGGCCAACCCTCCTACGAGCAGTACTTC.

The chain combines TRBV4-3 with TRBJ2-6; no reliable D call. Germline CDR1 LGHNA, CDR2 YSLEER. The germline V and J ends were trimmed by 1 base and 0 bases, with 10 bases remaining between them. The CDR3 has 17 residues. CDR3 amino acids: CASSQVEERSGANVLTF. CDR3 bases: TGCGCCAGCAGCCAAGTAGAGGAGCGCTCTGGGGCCAACGTCCTGACTTTC.

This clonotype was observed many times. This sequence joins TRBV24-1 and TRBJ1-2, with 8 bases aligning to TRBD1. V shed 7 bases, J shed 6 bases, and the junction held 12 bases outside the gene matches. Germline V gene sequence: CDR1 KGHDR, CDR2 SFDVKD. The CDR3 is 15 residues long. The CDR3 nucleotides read TGTGCCACCAGCGCCGGGACAGGCACTGTCGATGGCTACACCTTC. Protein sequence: CATSAGTGTVDGYTF.

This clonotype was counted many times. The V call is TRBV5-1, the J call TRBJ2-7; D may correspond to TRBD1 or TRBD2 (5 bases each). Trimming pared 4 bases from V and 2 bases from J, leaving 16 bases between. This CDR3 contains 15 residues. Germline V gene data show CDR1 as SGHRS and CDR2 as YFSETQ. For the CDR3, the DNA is TGCGCCAGCAGCGGATGGGACGGAGGAACCTACGAGCAGTACTTC. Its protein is CASSGWDGGTYEQYF.

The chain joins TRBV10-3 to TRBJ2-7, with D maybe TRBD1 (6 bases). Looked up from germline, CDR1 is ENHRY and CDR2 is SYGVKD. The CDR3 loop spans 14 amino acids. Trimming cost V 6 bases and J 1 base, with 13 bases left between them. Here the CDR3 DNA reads TGTGCCATCAGACAAGGACAGCAATCCTACGAGCAGTACTTC. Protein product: CAIRQGQQSYEQYF.

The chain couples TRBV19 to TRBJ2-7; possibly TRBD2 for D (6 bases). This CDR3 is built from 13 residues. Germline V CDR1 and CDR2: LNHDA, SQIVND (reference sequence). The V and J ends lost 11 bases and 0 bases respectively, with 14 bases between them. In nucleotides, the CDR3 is TGTGCCGATAGCCTGGGGGGCTCCTACGAGCAGTACGTC. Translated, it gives CADSLGGSYEQYV.

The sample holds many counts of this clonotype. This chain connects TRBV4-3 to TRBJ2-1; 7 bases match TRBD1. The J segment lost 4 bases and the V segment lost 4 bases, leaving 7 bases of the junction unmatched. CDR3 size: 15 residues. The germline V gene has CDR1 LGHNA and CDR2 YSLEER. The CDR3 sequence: CASSPGTAAYNEQFF. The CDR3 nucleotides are TGCGCCAGCAGCCCAGGGACAGCAGCGTACAATGAGCAGTTCTTC.

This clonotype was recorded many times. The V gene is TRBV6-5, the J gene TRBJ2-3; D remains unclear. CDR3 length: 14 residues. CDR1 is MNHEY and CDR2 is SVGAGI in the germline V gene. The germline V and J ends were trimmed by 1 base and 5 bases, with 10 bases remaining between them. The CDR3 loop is CASSYLGSQDTQYF. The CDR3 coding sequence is TGTGCCAGCAGTTACTTAGGTTCGCAAGATACGCAGTATTTT.

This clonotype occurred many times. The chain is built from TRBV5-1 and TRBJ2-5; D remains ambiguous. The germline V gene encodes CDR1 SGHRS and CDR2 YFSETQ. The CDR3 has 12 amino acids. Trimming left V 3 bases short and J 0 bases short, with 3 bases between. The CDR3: CASSWNQETQYF. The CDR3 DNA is TGCGCCAGCAGCTGGAACCAAGAGACCCAGTACTTC.